This TCR beta chain was sequenced for a study of Graves' ophthalmopathy and Graves' hyperthyroidism. For repertoire sequencing, the TCR beta CDR3 regions were amplified from RNA transcripts. First-round RT-PCR employed HTBI primers, with a second-round multiplex PCR after it. From the multiplex PCR reads, TCRdb called clonotypes with MiXCR, one entry per CDR3 protein. The table lists approximately 210,000 distinct CDR3 sequences, roughly 29% of them singletons. The V and J ends lost 4 bases and 6 bases, in that order; junction bases with no gene match: 10. Per germline, CDR1 SGDLS and CDR2 YYNGEE. CDR3 size: 16 residues. PBMCs were obtained from about 9.4 ml of fresh peripheral blood. In its sample, this clonotype was seen a few times.

Sequenced material: peripheral blood. The chain combines TRBV9 with TRBJ2-2, with 9 bases matching TRBD1. The clonotype originates from a man aged 50 or older with Graves' ophthalmopathy. The CDR3 region is CASSPPGQGVSGELFF. CDR3 sequence (DNA): TGTGCCAGCAGCCCTCCGGGACAGGGAGTCTCCGGGGAGCTGTTTTTT.